Following are 13 T cell receptor beta chains from one sample sequenced in a study of shared clonotypes between healthy human individuals. Assay used: immunoSEQ multiplex PCR; TCRdb lists only in-frame clones, some missing. The repertoire holds fewer than 850,000 clones, with about 90% as singletons. The sample consisted of memory CD8+ T cells from PBMCs. Subset denoted: CD45RO+ cells pooled with CCR7-negative TemRA cells. These receptors all come from a man between 18 and 29 years old in good health. Some clones in this sample may be carry-over from other donors' samples.

The CDR3 here is CATAGYQETQYF. The CDR3 DNA reads TGTGCCACCGCAGGATACCAAGAGACCCAGTACTTC. The chain employs TRBV2 and TRBJ2-5, with D unclear. This CDR3 spans 12 amino acids. In germline, CDR1 is SNHLY, CDR2 FYNNEI. The V end was cut by 10 bases, the J end by 0 bases, with 9 bases between.

CDR3 DNA: TGCGCCAGCAGCCAAGCCCAGGGGGCGTACGAGCAGTACTTC. Translation: CASSQAQGAYEQYF. The V call is TRBV4-3, the J call TRBJ2-7; 8 positions agree with TRBD1. Germline values: CDR1 LGHNA, CDR2 YSLEER. Losses at the gene ends were 1 base for V and 4 bases for J; bases not matched to a gene: 3. The CDR3 consists of 14 residues.

The rearrangement joins TRBV5-5 to TRBJ1-1; D gene ambiguous. Per germline, CDR1 SGHKS and CDR2 YYEKEE (reference sequence). This CDR3 has 17 residues. The germline V and J ends were trimmed by 0 bases and 1 base, with 16 bases remaining between them. In nucleotides, the CDR3 is TGTGCCAGCAGCTTGGCGCTAATTCTAGAGGGGAACACTGAAGCTTTCTTT. It specifies CASSLALILEGNTEAFF.

The chain employs TRBV9 and TRBJ2-7; 8 nucleotides agree with TRBD1. The CDR3 length is 14 residues. Per the germline V gene, CDR1 is SGDLS and CDR2 is YYNGEE. The trim removed 4 bases at V and 3 bases at J, leaving 6 bases unmatched. CDR3: CASSPGTGDYEQYF. The CDR3 DNA reads as TGTGCCAGCAGCCCCGGGACAGGCGACTACGAGCAGTACTTC.

V is TRBV5-8 and J is TRBJ2-2; D is ambiguous. The V and J ends lost 3 bases and 3 bases respectively, with 15 bases between them. The CDR3 covers 16 residues. Per germline, CDR1 SGHTS and CDR2 YDEGEE. DNA for the CDR3: TGTGCCAGCAGCTCCAAACGGGCGGATGACACCGGGGAGCTGTTTTTT. Translation gives CASSSKRADDTGELFF. The full variable domain, completed using reference TRBV5-8 and TRBJ2-2, is EAGVTQSPTHLIKTRGQQATLRCSPISGHTSVYWYQQALGLGLQFLLWYDEGEERNRGNFPPRFSGRQFPNYSSELNVNALELEDSALYLCASSSKRADDTGELFFGEGSRLTVL.

The chain has TRBV5-6 and TRBJ2-7; 11 bases line up with TRBD2. After removal of 0 bases from V and 1 base from J, the junction contained 6 bases not matched to a gene. The CDR3 is made up of 17 amino acids. The V gene's germline CDR1 is SGHDT and CDR2 YYEEEE. CDR3: CASSLELAGGYSYEQYF. In DNA form, the CDR3 reads TGTGCCAGCAGCTTGGAGCTAGCGGGAGGATATTCCTACGAGCAGTACTTC.

The chain recombines TRBV27 with TRBJ2-7; TRBD2 matches 7 bases. The germline V gene encodes CDR1 MNHEY and CDR2 SMNVEV (reference sequence). V was pared by 4 bases and J by 3 bases, with 6 bases of the junction left unmatched. The CDR3 totals 14 residues. The CDR3 reads CASSSRDYHYEQYF. CDR3 in DNA: TGTGCCAGCAGTTCCCGGGACTACCACTACGAGCAGTACTTC.

The chain has TRBV6-1 and TRBJ1-2; no clear D. Trimming took off 6 bases at V and 8 bases at J, with 22 bases between the two ends. This CDR3 region has 15 residues. CDR1 and CDR2 from the germline V gene are MNHNS and SASEGT. The CDR3 nucleotides read TGTGCCAGCAGGGAAAAAGAGGGCAGAATGAGGGGCTACACCTTC. Protein: CASREKEGRMRGYTF.

J is TRBJ2-7 and V is TRBV10-3; 9 bases are a match to TRBD1. Germline assignment: CDR1 ENHRY and CDR2 SYGVKD. Losses at the gene ends were 3 bases for V and 3 bases for J; bases not matched to a gene: 6. This CDR3 has 15 amino acids. CDR3 sequence reads: CAISDAGQGYYEQYF. The CDR3 region has the DNA TGTGCCATCAGTGACGCGGGACAGGGCTACTACGAGCAGTACTTC.

This chain uses TRBV9 with TRBJ2-3; D may be TRBD2 (5 bases). Trimming left V 0 bases short and J 3 bases short, with 14 bases between. Germline V lookup: CDR1 SGDLS, CDR2 YYNGEE. This CDR3 is built from 16 residues. The CDR3 DNA is TGTGCCAGCAGCGTAGAAGTCGGGGTACGAACAGATACGCAGTATTTT. Amino acids: CASSVEVGVRTDTQYF.

The rearrangement uses TRBV28 and TRBJ1-1; TRBD1 is a possible D gene (5 bases). The CDR3 has 15 amino acids. Germline CDR1 and CDR2: MDHEN and SYDVKM. V shed 2 bases and J shed 1 base, with 11 bases lying between them. CDR3 protein: CASSLSFTGNTEAFF. CDR3 DNA sequence: TGTGCCAGCAGTTTAAGTTTTACAGGGAACACTGAAGCTTTCTTT.

This clone was recorded only once. The chain recombines TRBV29-1 with TRBJ2-1; D might be TRBD1 or TRBD2, each matching 5 bases. Trimming stripped 4 bases from V and 6 bases from J, with 13 bases between. The CDR3 has 13 amino acids. Germline V gene data show CDR1 as SQVTM and CDR2 as ANQGSEA. CDR3 sequence (DNA): TGCAGCGTTGTGGAGGCAGGGACCAATGAGCAGTTCTTC. It encodes CSVVEAGTNEQFF.

The chain combines TRBV6-5 with TRBJ2-3; 7 nucleotides match TRBD2. Germline CDR1 is MNHEY and CDR2 is SVGAGI. Trimming removed 3 bases from V and 4 bases from J; junction bases left unmatched: 10. CDR3 length equals 16 residues. CDR3 residues: CASSYVASGGADTQYF. The CDR3 DNA sequence: TGTGCCAGCAGTTATGTTGCTAGCGGTGGGGCAGATACGCAGTATTTT.